A selection of T cell receptor beta chains follows, all from one sample in a study of cytomegalovirus exposure and HLA in healthy donors. Repertoires were generated with immunoSEQ multiplex PCR, while TCRdb's copy carries only in-frame clones and drops some. Of roughly 99,000 clones in the sample, 77% were seen once. Sequenced sample: PBMCs. Receptors were obtained from a male donor in good health and CMV-seronegative. Each CDR3 is given without its conserved first and last residue.

v_gene: TRBV5-1
j_gene: TRBJ2-2
CDR3aa: ASSLGLAGGELF

v_gene: TRBV5-6
j_gene: TRBJ2-5
CDR3aa: ASSRLVAQETQY

v_gene: TRBV9
j_gene: TRBJ2-3
CDR3aa: ASTVAGSTDTQY

v_gene: TRBV7-9
j_gene: TRBJ2-6
CDR3aa: ASSRDSSSGANVLT

v_gene: TRBV28
j_gene: TRBJ2-5
CDR3aa: ASSLMEAQY

v_gene: TRBV10-3
j_gene: TRBJ1-2
CDR3aa: AISESRGYYGYT

v_gene: TRBV10-1
j_gene: TRBJ1-2
CDR3aa: ASSPGQLYGYT

v_gene: TRBV30
j_gene: TRBJ2-5
CDR3aa: AWSARIKEILADLTQY

v_gene: TRBV4-2
j_gene: TRBJ2-7
CDR3aa: ASSREAGGPFYEQY

v_gene: TRBV4-1
j_gene: TRBJ2-3
CDR3aa: ASSPRLTSTDTQY

v_gene: TRBV28
j_gene: TRBJ1-2
CDR3aa: ASSLDGSAGYGYT

v_gene: TRBV7-2
j_gene: TRBJ2-6
CDR3aa: ASSLRSRGLAGEVYVLT